These T cell receptor beta chains were read from a single sample in a study of identical twins. MiXCR, run by TCRdb on the 5' RACE reads, gives a single entry per CDR3 protein. The data contain around 370,000 distinct CDR3 sequences, approximately 10% of them singletons. Sequenced: naive T cells sorted from blood. The source of these receptors is a woman aged 45-60 years in good health. Both conserved end residues are part of each CDR3. A D gene is named only where the DNA matches it firmly. Clone size is not always given. Where it is, it says once, few, many or a class for expanded clones.

>TRBV7-3|TRBJ2-1|.|TRBD2
TGTGCCAGCAGCTTAAGACTAGCGGGAGATGAGCAGTTCTTC
CASSLRLAGDEQFF
>TRBV6-5|TRBJ1-1|many|.
TGTGCCAGTGCCCCTACCGGGCAGCCGAACACTGAAGCTTTCTTT
CASAPTGQPNTEAFF
>TRBV29-1|TRBJ2-2|.|TRBD1
TGCAGCGTTCGAAGCCCGGGACAGACTCCGGGACGGAGAGCCACCGGGGAGCTGTTTTTT
CSVRSPGQTPGRRATGELFF
>TRBV11-3|TRBJ2-6|few|.
TGTGCCAGCAGCTTAAGCATGTGGGGCTCTGGGGCCAACGTCCTGACTTTC
CASSLSMWGSGANVLTF
>TRBV6-1|TRBJ2-5|.|TRBD2
TGTGCCAGCAGTTCCGGGACTAGCTTCCAAGAGACCCAGTACTTC
CASSSGTSFQETQYF
>TRBV20-1|TRBJ2-5|few|.
TGCAGTGCTCGACGCCCGGGGGCAAGGGGAGAGACCCAGTACTTC
CSARRPGARGETQYF
>TRBV5-1|TRBJ2-1|many|TRBD2
TGCGCCAGCAAAACAAGCGGGACGTACAATGAGCAGTTCTTC
CASKTSGTYNEQFF
>TRBV14|TRBJ1-4|.|.
TGTGCCAGCAGTCACAATTTTGATGCAACTAATGAAAAACTGTTTTTT
CASSHNFDATNEKLFF
>TRBV12-3/TRBV12-4|TRBJ2-1|many|.
TGTGCCAGTTCGGGGGCGGTCTCCTACAATGAGCAGTTCTTC
CASSGAVSYNEQFF
>TRBV20-1|TRBJ1-2|many|.
TGCAGTGCTAGAGATGAGCGAGGGATAAGGGGGTATGGCTACACCTTC
CSARDERGIRGYGYTF
>TRBV12-3/TRBV12-4|TRBJ2-7|.|.
TGTGCCAGCAGTCCTCCGGGAACCGAGCTGTACTTC
CASSPPGTELYF
>TRBV6-1|TRBJ2-7|few|TRBD2
TGTGCCAGCAGTGATGGGGGACTAGCCTACGAGCAGTACTTC
CASSDGGLAYEQYF
>TRBV20-1|TRBJ2-1|.|TRBD2
TGCAGTGCTAGAGATCTCGGACTAGCTTACAATGAGCAGTTCTTC
CSARDLGLAYNEQFF
>TRBV11-3|TRBJ2-3|.|.
TGTGCCAGCAGCCAGCAGACGTATACGCAGTATTTT
CASSQQTYTQYF